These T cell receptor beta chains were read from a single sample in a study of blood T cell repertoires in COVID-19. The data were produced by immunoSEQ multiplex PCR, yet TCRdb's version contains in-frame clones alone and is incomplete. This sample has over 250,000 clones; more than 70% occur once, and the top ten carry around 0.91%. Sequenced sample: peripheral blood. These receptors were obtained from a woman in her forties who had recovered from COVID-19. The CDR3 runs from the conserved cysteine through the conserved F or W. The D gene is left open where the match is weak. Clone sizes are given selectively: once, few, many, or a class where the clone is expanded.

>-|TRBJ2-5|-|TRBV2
CASSENSYTRGTQYF
TGTGCCAGCAGTGAAAATAGCTATACCAGGGGGACCCAGTACTTC
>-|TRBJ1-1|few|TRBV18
CASSVQARMNTEAFF
TGTGCCAGCTCTGTGCAGGCACGTATGAACACTGAAGCTTTCTTT
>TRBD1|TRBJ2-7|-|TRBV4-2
CASSQDWDRGGEQYF
TGTGCCAGCAGCCAAGATTGGGACAGAGGGGGCGAGCAGTACTTC
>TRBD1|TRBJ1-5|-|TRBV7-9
CASSLVGTGPMSPQHF
TGTGCCAGCAGCTTAGTGGGGACAGGCCCGATGTCGCCCCAGCATTTT
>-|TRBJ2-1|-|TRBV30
CAWSGGVYNEQFF
TGTGCCTGGAGTGGGGGAGTTTACAATGAGCAGTTCTTC
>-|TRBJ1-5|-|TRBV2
CASSVEVVANQPQHF
TGTGCCAGCAGTGTGGAGGTTGTGGCAAATCAGCCCCAGCATTTT
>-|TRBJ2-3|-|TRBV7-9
CASSLADYSTDTQYF
TGTGCCAGCAGCTTAGCGGACTACAGCACAGATACGCAGTATTTT
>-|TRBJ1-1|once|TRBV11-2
CASSPAGNTEAFF
TGTGCCAGCAGCCCTGCGGGGAACACTGAAGCTTTCTTT
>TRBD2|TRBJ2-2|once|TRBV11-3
CASSLSGAGTGELFF
TGTGCCAGCAGCCTTAGCGGGGCGGGCACCGGGGAGCTGTTTTTT
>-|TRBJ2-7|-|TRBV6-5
CASSLRGGSYEQYF
TGTGCCAGCAGTCTAAGGGGGGGCTCCTACGAGCAGTACTTC
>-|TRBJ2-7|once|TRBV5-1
CASSLRGEQYF
TGCGCCAGCAGCTTGAGGGGGGAGCAGTACTTC
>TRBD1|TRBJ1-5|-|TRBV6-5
CASSAGQGRILPQHF
TGTGCCAGCAGCGCCGGACAGGGCCGCATCTTGCCCCAGCATTTT
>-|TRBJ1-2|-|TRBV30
CAWSPTGARGYTF
TGTGCCTGGAGTCCCACTGGGGCGCGGGGCTACACCTTC
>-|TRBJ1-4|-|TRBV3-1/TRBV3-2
CASSRQTTNEKLFF
TGTGCCAGCAGCCGACAGACAACTAATGAAAAACTGTTTTTT
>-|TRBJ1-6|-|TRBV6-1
CASSELSRYNSPLHF
TGTGCCAGCAGTGAGTTGTCCCGCTATAATTCACCCCTCCACTTT
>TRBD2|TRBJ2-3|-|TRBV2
CASRPYTSGRGDTQYF
TGTGCCTCCCGACCCTATACTAGCGGGAGGGGGGATACGCAGTATTTT
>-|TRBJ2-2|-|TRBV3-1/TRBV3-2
CASSAPGHVWGTDTGELFF
TGTGCCAGCAGCGCACCGGGACACGTTTGGGGAACTGACACCGGGGAGCTGTTTTTT
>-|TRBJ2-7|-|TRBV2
CASSAMASNYEQYF
TGTGCCAGTTCCGCGATGGCTAGCAATTACGAGCAGTACTTC
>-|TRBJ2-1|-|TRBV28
CASSPLGSEQFF
TGTGCCAGCAGCCCACTAGGTAGTGAGCAGTTCTTC
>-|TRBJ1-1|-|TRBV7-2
CASSPGGAPKTRAFF
TGTGCCAGCAGCCCCGGCGGGGCCCCCAAAACGAGGGCTTTCTTT
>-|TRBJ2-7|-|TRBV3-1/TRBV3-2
CASSPLGLSSYEQYF
TGTGCCAGCAGTCCACTGGGCTTGAGCTCCTACGAGCAGTACTTC
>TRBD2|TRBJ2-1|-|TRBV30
CAWSVPPWGGRHYNEQFF
TGTGCCTGGAGTGTACCCCCCTGGGGCGGGAGGCACTACAATGAGCAGTTCTTC
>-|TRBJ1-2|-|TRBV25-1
CASSDVRQGYGYTF
TGTGCCAGCAGTGACGTTCGGCAGGGCTATGGCTACACCTTC
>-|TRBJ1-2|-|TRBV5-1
CASSLTPPTANGYTF
TGCGCCAGCAGCTTAACCCCCCCCACAGCTAATGGCTACACCTTC
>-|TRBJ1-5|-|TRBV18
CASSPRPDQPQHF
TGTGCCAGCTCACCGAGGCCGGATCAGCCCCAGCATTTT
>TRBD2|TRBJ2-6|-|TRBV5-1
CASRLAGGRGANVLTF
TGCGCCAGCAGACTAGCGGGAGGGCGGGGGGCCAACGTCCTGACTTTC